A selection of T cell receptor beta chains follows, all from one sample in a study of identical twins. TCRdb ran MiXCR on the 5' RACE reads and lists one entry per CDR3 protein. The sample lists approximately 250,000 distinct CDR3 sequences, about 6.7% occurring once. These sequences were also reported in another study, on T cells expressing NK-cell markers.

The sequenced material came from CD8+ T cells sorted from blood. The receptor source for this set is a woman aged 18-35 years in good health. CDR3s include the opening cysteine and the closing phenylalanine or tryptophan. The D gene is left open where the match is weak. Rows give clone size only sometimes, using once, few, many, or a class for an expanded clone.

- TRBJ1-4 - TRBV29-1 TGCAGCGTTGAAGGGTCCTCCCAAGAAGAGGAAAAACTGTTTTTT CSVEGSSQEEEKLFF
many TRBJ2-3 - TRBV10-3 TGTGCCATCAGTGACGCCGGGGGCGCAGATACGCAGTATTTT CAISDAGGADTQYF
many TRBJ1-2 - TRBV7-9 TGTGCCAGCAGCTTAGGACAGCTTAACTATGGCTACACCTTC CASSLGQLNYGYTF
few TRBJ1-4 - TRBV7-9 TGTGCCAGCAGCTTAGATGGCAAAGAGAAGGAAAAACTGTTTTTT CASSLDGKEKEKLFF
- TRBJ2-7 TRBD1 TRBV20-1 TGCAGTGCCGAGATCCGGGACAGGGGGCGTGAGCAGTACTTC CSAEIRDRGREQYF
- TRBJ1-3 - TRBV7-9 TGTGCCAGCAGGCGCGGATCAGGCTACGAAAACACCATATATTTT CASRRGSGYENTIYF
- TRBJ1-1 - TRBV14 TGTGCCAGCAGCCAAGAGGCAGGGAATACTGAAGCTTTCTTT CASSQEAGNTEAFF
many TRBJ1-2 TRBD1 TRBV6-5 TGTGCCAGCAGTTACTCCCCGGGACAGGGGGCGGACGGCTACACCTTC CASSYSPGQGADGYTF
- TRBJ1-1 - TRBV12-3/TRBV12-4 TGTGCCAGCACGGGCGGCGGGGAAGCTTTCTTT CASTGGGEAFF
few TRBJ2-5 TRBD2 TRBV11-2 TGTGCCAGCAGCTTACGGAGTAGACTAGCGGGGGCCCAAGAGACCCAGTACTTC CASSLRSRLAGAQETQYF
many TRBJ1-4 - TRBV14 TGTGCCAGCAGCCAAGTTGGGGGCGTTCATGAAAAACTGTTTTTT CASSQVGGVHEKLFF
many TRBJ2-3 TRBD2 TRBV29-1 TGCAGCGCCATTAAAGCGGGGGGGCCAGATACGCAGTATTTT CSAIKAGGPDTQYF
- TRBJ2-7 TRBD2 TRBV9 TGTGCCAGCAGCGCCCGGACTAGCGATGACGAGCAGTACTTC CASSARTSDDEQYF
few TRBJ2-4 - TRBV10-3 TGTGCCATCAGTGAGAGGGGGACTATCTCCACGGGGAACATTCAGTACTTC CAISERGTISTGNIQYF
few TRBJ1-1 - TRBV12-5 TGTGCTAGTGCCCTGGGGGGGGGCTTAAATGAAGCTTTCTTT CASALGGGLNEAFF
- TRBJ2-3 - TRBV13 TGTGCCAGCAGCTTAGGGCCAATTAACACAGATACGCAGTATTTT CASSLGPINTDTQYF
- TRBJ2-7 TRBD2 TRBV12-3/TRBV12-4 TGTGCCAGCAGTCCCCATGCGGGAGGACCCTACGAGCAGTACTTC CASSPHAGGPYEQYF
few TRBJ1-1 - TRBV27 TGTGCCAGCAGTTGGCGGGACGTCAGGGGCCGCATGAACACTGAAGCTTTCTTT CASSWRDVRGRMNTEAFF
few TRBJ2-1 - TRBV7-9 TGTGCCAGCAGCACGACTTACAATGAGCAGTTCTTC CASSTTYNEQFF
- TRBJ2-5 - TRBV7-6 TGTGCCAGCAGCCCACAACCTGAGAGCACGTTGACCCAGTACTTC CASSPQPESTLTQYF
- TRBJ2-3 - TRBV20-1 TGCAGTGCTAGCCCCGGGGGCGGGACAGATACGCAGTATTTT CSASPGGGTDTQYF
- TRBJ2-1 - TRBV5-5 TGTGCCAGCAGCCGTTCACTAGTAATTGATGAGCAGTTCTTC CASSRSLVIDEQFF
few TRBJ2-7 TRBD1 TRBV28 TGTGCCAGCAGAGGGACAGGTGGGTTCTACGAGCAGTACTTC CASRGTGGFYEQYF
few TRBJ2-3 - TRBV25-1 TGTGCCAACACGACCGCCGGACGGGACCCAGGACGCGCAGATACGCAGTATTTT CANTTAGRDPGRADTQYF
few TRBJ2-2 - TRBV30 TGTGCCGGCCCCTGGGGCACCGGGGAGCTGTTTTTT CAGPWGTGELFF
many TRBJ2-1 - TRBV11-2 TGTGCCAGCAGCTTGGTGGGGGAATACAATGAGCAGTTCTTC CASSLVGEYNEQFF
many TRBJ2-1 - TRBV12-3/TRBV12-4 TGTGCCAGCAGTGCGACTAATGAGCAGTTCTTC CASSATNEQFF
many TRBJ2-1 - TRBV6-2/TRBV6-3 TGTGCCAGCACAGGAACTTCACGCAATGAGCAGTTCTTC CASTGTSRNEQFF
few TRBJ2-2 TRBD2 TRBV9 TGTGCCAGCAGCGTAGTAAGCGGGGGTTCCGGGGAGCTGTTTTTT CASSVVSGGSGELFF
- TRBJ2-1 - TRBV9 TGTGCCAGCAGCGTAGCGGGGGCCGGGGACAATGAGCAGTTCTTC CASSVAGAGDNEQFF
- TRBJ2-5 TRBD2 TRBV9 TGTGCCAGCAGCGTTTCGGCGGGAGGATGGACCCAGTACTTC CASSVSAGGWTQYF
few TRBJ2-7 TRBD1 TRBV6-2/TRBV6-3 TGTGCCAGCAGTTACTCCATCAACACAGGGGGTAATTCCTACGAGCAGTACTTC CASSYSINTGGNSYEQYF
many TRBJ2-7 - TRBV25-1 TGTGCCAGCAGATCGGGTGGAGAGCAGTACTTC CASRSGGEQYF
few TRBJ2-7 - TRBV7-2 TGTGCCAGCAGCATTTACTCCTACGAGCAGTACTTC CASSIYSYEQYF
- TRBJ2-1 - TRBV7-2 TGTGCCAGCATGCGGGTTAGCTACAATGAGCAGTTCTTC CASMRVSYNEQFF
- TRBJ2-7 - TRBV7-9 TGTGCCAGCAGCCAGCCGGGATATCAGCCCTACGAGCAGTACTTC CASSQPGYQPYEQYF
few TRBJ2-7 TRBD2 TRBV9 TGTGCCAGCAGCGTAGGTAGCGGGGGCGTATCCTACGAGCAGTACTTC CASSVGSGGVSYEQYF
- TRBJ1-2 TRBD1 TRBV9 TGTGCCAGCAGCGCCGGACAGGGGATAAAGTATGGCTACACCTTC CASSAGQGIKYGYTF
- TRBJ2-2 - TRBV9 TGTGCCAGCAGCTCCTCGGCCGCGCGGGAGAACACCGGGGAGCTGTTTTTT CASSSSAARENTGELFF
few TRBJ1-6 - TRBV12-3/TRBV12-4 TGTGCCAGCAGTATGGACGGTAATAATTCACCCCTCCACTTT CASSMDGNNSPLHF
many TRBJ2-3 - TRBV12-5 TGTGCTAGTGGTTTCAACTCCGTAGCAGATACGCAGTATTTT CASGFNSVADTQYF
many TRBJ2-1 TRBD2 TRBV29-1 TGCAGCGCGACTAGCGGGAGTTACAATGAGCAGTTCTTC CSATSGSYNEQFF
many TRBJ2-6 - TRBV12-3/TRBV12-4 TGTGCCATCACCCGGGCCTCGGAGGGGGCCAACGTCCTGACTTTC CAITRASEGANVLTF
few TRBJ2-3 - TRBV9 TGTGCCAGCAGCGTAAGCCCCCAGGACCCTTTCTCAGATACGCAGTATTTT CASSVSPQDPFSDTQYF
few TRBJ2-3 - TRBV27 TGTGCCAGCAGTTCCGCGAGCACAGATACGCAGTATTTT CASSSASTDTQYF
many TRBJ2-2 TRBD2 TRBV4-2 TGTGCCAGCAGCCAACCGGGACTAGCGTTAACCGGGGAGCTGTTTTTT CASSQPGLALTGELFF